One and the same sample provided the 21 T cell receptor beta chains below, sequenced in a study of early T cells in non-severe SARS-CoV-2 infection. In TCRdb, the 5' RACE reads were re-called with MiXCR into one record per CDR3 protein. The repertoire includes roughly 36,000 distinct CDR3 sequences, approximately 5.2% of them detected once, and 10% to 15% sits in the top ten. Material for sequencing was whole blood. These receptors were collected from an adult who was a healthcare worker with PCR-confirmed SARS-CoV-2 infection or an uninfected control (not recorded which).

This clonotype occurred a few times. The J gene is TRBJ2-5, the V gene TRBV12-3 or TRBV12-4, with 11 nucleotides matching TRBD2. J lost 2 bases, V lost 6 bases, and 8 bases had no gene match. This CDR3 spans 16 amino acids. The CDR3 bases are TGTGCCAGCAGCGCGGGTCTAGCGGGGGGACAAGAGACCCAGTACTTC. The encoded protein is CASSAGLAGGQETQYF.

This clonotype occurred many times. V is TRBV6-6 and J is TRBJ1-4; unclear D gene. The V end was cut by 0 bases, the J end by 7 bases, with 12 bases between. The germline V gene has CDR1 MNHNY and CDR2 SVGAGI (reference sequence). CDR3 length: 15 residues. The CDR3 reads CASSYSPSTGEKLFF. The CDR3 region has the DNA TGTGCCAGCAGTTACTCGCCATCCACCGGTGAAAAACTGTTTTTT.

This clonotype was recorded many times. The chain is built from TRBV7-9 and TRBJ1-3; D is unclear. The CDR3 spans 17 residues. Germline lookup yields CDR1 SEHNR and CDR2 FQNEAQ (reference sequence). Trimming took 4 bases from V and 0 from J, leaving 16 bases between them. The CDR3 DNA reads TGTGCCAGCAGCTCGCGAACATATGGCGGCTCTGGAAACACCATATATTTT. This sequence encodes CASSSRTYGGSGNTIYF. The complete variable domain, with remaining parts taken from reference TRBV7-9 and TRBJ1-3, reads DTGVSQNPRHKITKRGQNVTFRCDPISEHNRLYWYRQTLGQGPEFLTYFQNEAQLEKSRLLSDRFSAERPKGSFSTLEIQRTEQGDSAMYLCASSSRTYGGSGNTIYFGEGSWLTVV.

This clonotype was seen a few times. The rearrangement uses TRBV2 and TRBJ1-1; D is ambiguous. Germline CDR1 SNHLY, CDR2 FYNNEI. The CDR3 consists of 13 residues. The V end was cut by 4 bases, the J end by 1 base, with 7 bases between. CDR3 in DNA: TGTGCCAGCAGTGGACAAGAGAACACTGAAGCTTTCTTT. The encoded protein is CASSGQENTEAFF.

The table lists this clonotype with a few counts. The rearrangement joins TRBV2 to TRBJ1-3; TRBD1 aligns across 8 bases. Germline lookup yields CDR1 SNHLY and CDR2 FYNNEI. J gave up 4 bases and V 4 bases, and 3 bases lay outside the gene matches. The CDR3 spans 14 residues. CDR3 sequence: CASSGRGRGNTIYF. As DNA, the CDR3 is TGTGCCAGCAGTGGCAGGGGGCGAGGAAACACCATATATTTT.

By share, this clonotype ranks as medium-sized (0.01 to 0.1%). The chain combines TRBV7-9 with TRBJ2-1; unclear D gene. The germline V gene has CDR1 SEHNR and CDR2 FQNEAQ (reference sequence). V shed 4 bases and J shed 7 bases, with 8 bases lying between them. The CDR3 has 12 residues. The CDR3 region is CASSSGLNEQFF. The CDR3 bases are TGTGCCAGCAGCTCCGGTTTAAATGAGCAGTTCTTC.

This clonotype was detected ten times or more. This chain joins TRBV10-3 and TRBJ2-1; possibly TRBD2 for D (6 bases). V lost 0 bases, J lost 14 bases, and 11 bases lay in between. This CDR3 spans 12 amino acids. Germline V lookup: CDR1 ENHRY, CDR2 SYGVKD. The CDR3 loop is CAISESSDYEFF. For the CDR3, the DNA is TGTGCCATCAGTGAGTCATCGGACTACGAGTTCTTC.

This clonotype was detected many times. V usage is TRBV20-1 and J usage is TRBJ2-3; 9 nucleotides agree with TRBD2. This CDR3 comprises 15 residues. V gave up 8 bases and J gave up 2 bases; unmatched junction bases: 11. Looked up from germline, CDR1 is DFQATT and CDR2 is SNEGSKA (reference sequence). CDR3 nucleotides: TGCAGTCCGAGATCTAGCGGGGAGACCACAGATACGCAGTATTTT. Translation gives CSPRSSGETTDTQYF.

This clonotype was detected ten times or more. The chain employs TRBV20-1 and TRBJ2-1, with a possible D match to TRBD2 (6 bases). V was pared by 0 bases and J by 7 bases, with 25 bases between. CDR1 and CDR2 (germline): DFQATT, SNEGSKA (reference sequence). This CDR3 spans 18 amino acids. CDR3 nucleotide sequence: TGCAGTGCTAGAGACCCGGGCACTAGCCCCGAAGTGTGGAATGAGCAGTTCTTC. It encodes CSARDPGTSPEVWNEQFF.

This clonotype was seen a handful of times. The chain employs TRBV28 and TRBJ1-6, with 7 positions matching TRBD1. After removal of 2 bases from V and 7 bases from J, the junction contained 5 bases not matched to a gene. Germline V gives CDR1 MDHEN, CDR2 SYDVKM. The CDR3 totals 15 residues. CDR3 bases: TGTGCCAGCAGTTTACCCCAGACAGGGAATTCACCCCTCCACTTT. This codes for CASSLPQTGNSPLHF.

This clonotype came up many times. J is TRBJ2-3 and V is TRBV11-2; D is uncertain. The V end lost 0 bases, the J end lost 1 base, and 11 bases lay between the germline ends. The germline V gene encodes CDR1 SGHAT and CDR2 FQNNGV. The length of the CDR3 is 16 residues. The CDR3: CASSLDLPGGTDTQYF. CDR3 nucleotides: TGTGCCAGCAGCTTAGACCTACCCGGAGGCACAGATACGCAGTATTTT.

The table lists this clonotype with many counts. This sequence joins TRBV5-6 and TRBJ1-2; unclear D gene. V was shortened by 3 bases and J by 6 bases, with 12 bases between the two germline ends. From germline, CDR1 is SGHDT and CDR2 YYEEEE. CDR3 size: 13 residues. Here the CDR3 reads CASSSGYRNGYTF. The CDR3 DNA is TGTGCCAGCAGCTCAGGCTACCGAAATGGCTACACCTTC.

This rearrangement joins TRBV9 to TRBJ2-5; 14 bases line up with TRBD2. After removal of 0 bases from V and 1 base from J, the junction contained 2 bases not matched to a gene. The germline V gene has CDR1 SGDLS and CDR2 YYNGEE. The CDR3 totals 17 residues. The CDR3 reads CASSVEGLAGGQETQYF. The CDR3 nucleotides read TGTGCCAGCAGCGTAGAAGGACTAGCGGGGGGCCAAGAGACCCAGTACTTC.

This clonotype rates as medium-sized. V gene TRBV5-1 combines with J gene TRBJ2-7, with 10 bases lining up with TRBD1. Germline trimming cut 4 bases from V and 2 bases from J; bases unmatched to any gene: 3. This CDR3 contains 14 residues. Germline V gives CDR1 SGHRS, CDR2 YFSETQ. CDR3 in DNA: TGCGCCAGCAGCGGCGGACAGGGGGCCTACGAGCAGTACTTC. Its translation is CASSGGQGAYEQYF.

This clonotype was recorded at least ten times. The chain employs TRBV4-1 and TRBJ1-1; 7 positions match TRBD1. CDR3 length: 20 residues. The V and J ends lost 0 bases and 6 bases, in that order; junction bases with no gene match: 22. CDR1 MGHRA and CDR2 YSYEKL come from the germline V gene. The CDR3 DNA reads TGCGCCAGCAGCCAAGAAGTCATGACAGGGAGGGAGGTCAACGGGCCTGAAGCTTTCTTT. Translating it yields CASSQEVMTGREVNGPEAFF.

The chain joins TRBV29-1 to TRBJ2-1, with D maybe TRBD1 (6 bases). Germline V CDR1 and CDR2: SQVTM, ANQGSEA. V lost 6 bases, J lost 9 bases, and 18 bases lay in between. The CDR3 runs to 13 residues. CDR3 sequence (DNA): TGCAGCGTCGCAATTGAGACAGGACGTGAGCAGTTCTTC. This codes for CSVAIETGREQFF.

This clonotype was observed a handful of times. The CDR3 DNA sequence: TGCGCCAGCAGTGATACGGGGGGCTACAATGAGCAGTTCTTC. Translated, it gives CASSDTGGYNEQFF. The chain carries TRBV10-2 and TRBJ2-1; 7 nucleotides align to TRBD2. Unmatched junction bases numbered 2, after V lost 3 bases and J lost 3 bases. The germline CDR1 and CDR2 sequences are WSHSY and SAAADI. This CDR3 spans 14 amino acids.

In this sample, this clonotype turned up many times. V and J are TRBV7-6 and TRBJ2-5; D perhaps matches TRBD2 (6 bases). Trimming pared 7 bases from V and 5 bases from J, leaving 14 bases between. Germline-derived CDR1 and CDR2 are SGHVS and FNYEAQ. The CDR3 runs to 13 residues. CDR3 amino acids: CASTAAGLETQYF. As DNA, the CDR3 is TGTGCCAGCACCGCCGCGGGGTTGGAGACCCAGTACTTC. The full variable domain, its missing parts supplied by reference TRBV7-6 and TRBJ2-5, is GAGVSQSPRYKVTKRGQDVALRCDPISGHVSLYWYRQALGQGPEFLTYFNYEAQQDKSGLPNDRFSAERPEGSISTLTIQRTEQRDSAMYRCASTAAGLETQYFGPGTRLLVL.

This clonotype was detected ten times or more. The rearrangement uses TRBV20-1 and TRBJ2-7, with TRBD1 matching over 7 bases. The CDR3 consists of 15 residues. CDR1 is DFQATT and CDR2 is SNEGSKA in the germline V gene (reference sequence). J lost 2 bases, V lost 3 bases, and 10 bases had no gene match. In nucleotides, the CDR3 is TGCAGTGCTAGCCCAACGACAGGGCTCGCCTACGAGCAGTACTTC. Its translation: CSASPTTGLAYEQYF.

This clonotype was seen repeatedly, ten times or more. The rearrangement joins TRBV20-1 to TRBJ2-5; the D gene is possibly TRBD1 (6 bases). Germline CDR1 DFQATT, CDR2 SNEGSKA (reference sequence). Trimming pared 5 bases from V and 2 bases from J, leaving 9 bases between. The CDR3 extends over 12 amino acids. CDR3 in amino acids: CSAVDRQETQYF. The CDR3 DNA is TGCAGTGCTGTTGACAGGCAAGAGACCCAGTACTTC.

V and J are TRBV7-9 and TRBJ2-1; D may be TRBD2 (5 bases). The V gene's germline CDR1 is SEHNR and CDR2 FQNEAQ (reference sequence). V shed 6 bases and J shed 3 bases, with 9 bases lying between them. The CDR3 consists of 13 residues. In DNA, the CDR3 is TGTGCCAGCAGGGACCGGGGCTACAATGAGCAGTTCTTC. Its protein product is CASRDRGYNEQFF.